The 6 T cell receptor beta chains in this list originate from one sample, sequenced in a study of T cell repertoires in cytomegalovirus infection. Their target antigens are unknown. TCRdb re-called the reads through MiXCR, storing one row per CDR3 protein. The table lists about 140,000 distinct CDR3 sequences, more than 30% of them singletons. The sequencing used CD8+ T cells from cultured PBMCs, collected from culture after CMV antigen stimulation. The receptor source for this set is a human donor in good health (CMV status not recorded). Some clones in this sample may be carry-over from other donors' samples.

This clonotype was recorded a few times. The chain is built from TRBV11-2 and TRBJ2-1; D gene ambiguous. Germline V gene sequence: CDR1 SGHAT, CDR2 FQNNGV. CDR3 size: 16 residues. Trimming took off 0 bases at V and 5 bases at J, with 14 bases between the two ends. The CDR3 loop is CASSLDGWTPNNEQFF. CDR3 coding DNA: TGTGCCAGCAGCTTAGATGGATGGACGCCGAACAATGAGCAGTTCTTC.

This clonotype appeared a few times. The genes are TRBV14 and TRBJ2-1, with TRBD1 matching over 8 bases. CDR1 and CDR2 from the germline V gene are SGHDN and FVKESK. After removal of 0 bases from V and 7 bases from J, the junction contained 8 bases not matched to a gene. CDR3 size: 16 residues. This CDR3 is CASSQDTGTGWNEQFF. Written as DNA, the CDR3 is TGTGCCAGCAGCCAAGATACAGGGACAGGTTGGAATGAGCAGTTCTTC.

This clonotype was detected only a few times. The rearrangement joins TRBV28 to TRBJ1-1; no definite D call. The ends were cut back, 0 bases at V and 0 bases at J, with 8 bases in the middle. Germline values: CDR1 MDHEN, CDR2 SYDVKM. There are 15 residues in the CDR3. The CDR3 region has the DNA TGTGCCAGCAGTTTATGGGCCGTTGTGAACACTGAAGCTTTCTTT. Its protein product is CASSLWAVVNTEAFF. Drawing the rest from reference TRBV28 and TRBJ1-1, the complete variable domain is DVKVTQSSRYLVKRTGEKVFLECVQDMDHENMFWYRQDPGLGLRLIYFSYDVKMKEKGDIPEGYSVSREKKERFSLILESASTNQTSMYLCASSLWAVVNTEAFFGQGTRLTVV.

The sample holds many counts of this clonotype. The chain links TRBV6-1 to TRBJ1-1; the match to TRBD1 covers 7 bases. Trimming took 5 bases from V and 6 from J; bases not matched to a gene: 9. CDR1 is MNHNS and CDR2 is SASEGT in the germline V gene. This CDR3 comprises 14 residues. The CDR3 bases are TGTGCCAGCAGTTCCCAGGGGGTGAAGGCTGAAGCTTTCTTT. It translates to CASSSQGVKAEAFF.

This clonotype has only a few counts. DNA of the CDR3: TGTGCCAGCAGCTCGGGTGGTGAGCAGTTCTTC. It specifies CASSSGGEQFF. The chain links TRBV7-6 to TRBJ2-1; D is unresolved. Germline V lookup: CDR1 SGHVS, CDR2 FNYEAQ. This CDR3 is built from 11 residues. With 4 bases removed from V and 9 bases from J, the gap between germline ends came to 7 bases.

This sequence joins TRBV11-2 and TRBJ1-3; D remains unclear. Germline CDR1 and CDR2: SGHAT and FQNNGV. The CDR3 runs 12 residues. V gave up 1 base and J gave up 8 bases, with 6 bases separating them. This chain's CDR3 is CASSLAEDTIYF. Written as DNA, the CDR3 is TGTGCCAGCAGCTTAGCCGAGGACACCATATATTTT.